These 18 T cell receptor beta chains share one sample of origin, sequenced in a study of blood T cells in healthy people across ages. A sample-barcoded 5' primer and a J-beta primer mix were used in a second PCR of roughly 7 to 11 cycles. One entry per CDR3 protein, called by TCRdb with MiXCR from the 5' RACE reads. The sample yields more than 650,000 distinct CDR3 sequences, 20% to 25% seen once. The sequenced material came from blood. These receptors all come from a man in his 70s in good health.

The chain links TRBV4-2 to TRBJ2-1; TRBD2 aligns across 8 bases. J gave up 6 bases and V 2 bases, and 3 bases lay outside the gene matches. Germline V CDR1 and CDR2: LGHNA, YNFKEQ. This CDR3 has 14 amino acids. The CDR3 is CASSQSGGCNEQFF. Written as DNA, the CDR3 is TGTGCCAGCAGCCAAAGCGGGGGTTGCAATGAGCAGTTCTTC.

The chain couples TRBV6-6 to TRBJ2-4; the match to TRBD2 covers 8 bases. The CDR3 totals 16 residues. Germline assignment: CDR1 MNHNY and CDR2 SVGAGI (reference sequence). V was clipped by 7 bases and J by 0 bases; unmatched bases: 8. This CDR3 reads CASIGSGRVAKNIQYF. In DNA, the CDR3 is TGTGCCAGCATAGGGTCCGGGAGGGTAGCCAAAAACATTCAGTACTTC.

The V gene is TRBV24-1, the J gene TRBJ2-3; D not resolved. With 5 bases removed from V and 2 bases from J, the gap between germline ends came to 4 bases. CDR1 and CDR2 from the germline V gene are KGHDR and SFDVKD. The CDR3 loop spans 12 amino acids. The CDR3 reads CATSVNTDTQYF. CDR3 DNA sequence: TGTGCCACCAGTGTAAACACAGATACGCAGTATTTT.

The CDR3 DNA reads TGTGCCAGCAGGGACTCCGCCATCAATCAGCCCCAGCATTTT. This encodes CASRDSAINQPQHF. This sequence joins TRBV12-3 or TRBV12-4 and TRBJ1-5; D is ambiguous. V gave up 6 bases and J gave up 3 bases, with 12 bases separating them. The length of the CDR3 is 14 residues.

By share of the sample, this clonotype is medium-sized. This chain links TRBV12-3 or TRBV12-4 with TRBJ2-3; D remains unclear. Trimming shortened V by 7 bases and J by 3 bases, and 14 bases separated the two germline ends. The CDR3 runs 14 residues. The CDR3 DNA sequence: TGTGCCAGCAAATTAGACAAGGGAACAGATACGCAGTATTTT. It specifies CASKLDKGTDTQYF.

This clonotype was detected a few times. The rearrangement joins TRBV12-3 or TRBV12-4 to TRBJ1-3; TRBD1 matches 7 bases. Germline trimming cut 0 bases from V and 0 bases from J; bases unmatched to any gene: 2. The CDR3 is made up of 16 amino acids. The DNA of the CDR3 is TGTGCCAGCAGTTTAGCCGGGACAGCCTCTGGAAACACCATATATTTT. It specifies CASSLAGTASGNTIYF.

This clonotype has ten or more counts. V is TRBV3-1 and J is TRBJ2-5; D is unresolved. The CDR3 is 12 residues long. Trimming removed 3 bases from V and 5 bases from J, with 7 bases in between. Germline V gene lookup returns CDR1 LGHDT and CDR2 YNNKEL (reference sequence). CDR3 DNA sequence: TGTGCCAGCAGCCACACGCGGGAGACCCAGTACTTC. This codes for CASSHTRETQYF.

The rearrangement uses TRBV10-3 and TRBJ2-7; TRBD1 matches 10 bases. Germline V gene sequence: CDR1 ENHRY, CDR2 SYGVKD. The CDR3 is 17 residues long. Losses at the gene ends were 2 bases for V and 0 bases for J; bases not matched to a gene: 7. The CDR3 DNA reads TGTGCCATCAGTGAGGCGACAGGGGGCGACGGCTCCTACGAGCAGTACTTC. As protein: CAISEATGGDGSYEQYF.

The chain has TRBV3-1 and TRBJ2-3, with 7 bases lining up with TRBD2. The ends lost 1 base at V and 8 bases at J; junction bases unmatched: 3. CDR1 and CDR2 (germline): LGHDT, YNNKEL (reference sequence). This CDR3 spans 13 amino acids. The CDR3 region is CASSQAGRVTQYF. In DNA form, the CDR3 reads TGTGCCAGCAGCCAAGCAGGGAGGGTTACGCAGTATTTT.

To note about this clonotype: The junction differs from germline at one of its ends, possibly a read error. The chain employs TRBV6-5 and TRBJ1-2; D is possibly TRBD1 (5 bases). There are 12 residues in the CDR3. Germline V lookup: CDR1 MNHEY, CDR2 SVGAGI. Here the CDR3 reads CASSSGGDGCTF. CDR3 DNA: TGTGCCAGCAGTTCTGGGGGGGATGGCTGCACCTTC.

This clonotype was seen only once. The chain recombines TRBV10-2 with TRBJ2-7; D is uncertain. Gene TRBJ2-1 matches the end of the DNA better, so the J call may be wrong. Germline V gene lookup returns CDR1 WSHSY and CDR2 SAAADI. CDR3 length equals 11 residues. In DNA form, the CDR3 reads TGCGCCAGCAGTGACACGGCAATTCAGTTCTTC. This encodes CASSDTAIQFF.

This clonotype was seen a few times. A much larger clone sits a single nucleotide away, making a read error possible. The chain carries TRBV10-3 and TRBJ2-5; 7 bases are a match to TRBD1. This CDR3 contains 13 residues. CDR1 is ENHRY and CDR2 is SYGVKD in the germline V gene. V gave up 5 bases and J gave up 1 base; unmatched junction bases: 1. The CDR3 DNA follows: TGTGCCATCAGTCGGGACAGCCAAGAGACCCAGTACTTC. Its protein is CAISRDSQETQYF.

The sample holds a few counts of this clonotype. The chain links TRBV6-5 to TRBJ1-1; D possibly corresponds to TRBD1 (5 bases). This CDR3 region has 13 residues. The V gene's germline CDR1 is MNHEY and CDR2 SVGAGI. V dropped 8 bases and J dropped 4 bases, with 14 bases sitting between them. The CDR3: CASGRGPGTEAFF. The CDR3 DNA reads TGTGCCAGCGGGAGGGGTCCGGGCACTGAAGCTTTCTTT.

This clonotype was counted between two and nine times. V and J are TRBV10-2 and TRBJ2-7, with D possibly TRBD1 on 6 matching bases. The V end was cut by 0 bases, the J end by 7 bases, with 13 bases between. Per germline, CDR1 WSHSY and CDR2 SAAADI. The CDR3 sequence is 14 residues long. The CDR3 region has the DNA TGCGCCAGCAGTGAGTCTCCCAGGGGCGGAGAGCAGTACTTC. As protein: CASSESPRGGEQYF.

Only a few counts were recorded for this clonotype. A junction boundary mismatches the germline segment, possibly from a read error. The rearrangement links TRBV7-3 to TRBJ1-5, with D hard to call. Germline CDR1 SGHTA, CDR2 FQGTGA. The CDR3 is 13 amino acids. CDR3 coding DNA: TGTGCCGGCAGCATAGGCCCCAATCAGCCCCAGCATTTT. Translation: CAGSIGPNQPQHF. The complete variable domain, with remaining parts taken from reference TRBV7-3 and TRBJ1-5, reads GAGVSQTPSNKVTEKGKYVELRCDPISGHTALYWYRQSLGQGPEFLIYFQGTGAADDSGLPNDRFFAVRPEGSVSTLKIQRTERGDSAVYLCAGSIGPNQPQHFGDGTRLSIL.

This clonotype was picked up a small number of times. V gene TRBV4-2 combines with J gene TRBJ1-1; 8 bases match TRBD1. This CDR3 comprises 15 residues. The junction had 5 bases not matched to a gene; V was cut back by 3 bases and J by 2 bases. CDR1 is LGHNA and CDR2 is YNFKEQ in the germline V gene. Written as DNA, the CDR3 is TGTGCCAGCAGCCAGACAGGGGCGAGAAACACTGAAGCTTTCTTT. Translated: CASSQTGARNTEAFF.

The chain links TRBV14 to TRBJ1-1; possible D gene TRBD1, 6 bases. The V end was cut by 4 bases, the J end by 8 bases, with 11 bases between. The CDR3 spans 12 residues. CDR1 SGHDN and CDR2 FVKESK come from the germline V gene. The CDR3 nucleotides read TGTGCCAGCAGCCGCAGGGGTTTGGAAGCTTTCTTT. It is translated as CASSRRGLEAFF.

The table lists this clonotype with a few counts. The V and J genes are TRBV3-1 and TRBJ2-3, with 10 bases matching TRBD2. There are 16 residues in the CDR3. Per the germline V gene, CDR1 is LGHDT and CDR2 is YNNKEL (reference sequence). V was clipped by 2 bases and J by 1 base; unmatched bases: 3. CDR3 sequence (DNA): TGTGCCAGCAGCCAACCTAGCGGGGGAGGCACAGATACGCAGTATTTT. This encodes CASSQPSGGGTDTQYF.